Each of the 14 T cell receptor beta chains below was sequenced from the same sample in a study of OX40 agonist ivuxolimab in advanced cancers. Assay: immunoSEQ multiplex PCR; the TCRdb copy retains only in-frame clones and omits some. In the table there are some 77,000 clones, more than 80% of which are singletons. The sample in question was CD4+ or CD8+ T cells sorted from blood, obtained in a trial of the OX40 agonist ivuxolimab. The receptor set was obtained from an adult with an advanced solid tumor such as melanoma, head and neck, liver or kidney cancer.

The rearrangement links TRBV5-4 to TRBJ2-3; TRBD2 is a possible D gene (5 bases). Per the germline V gene, CDR1 is SGHNT and CDR2 is YYREEE (reference sequence). CDR3 length: 16 amino acids. V dropped 0 bases and J dropped 2 bases, with 13 bases sitting between them. This CDR3 reads CASSLASRRDTDTQYF. The CDR3 DNA reads as TGTGCCAGCAGCTTGGCCTCGAGACGGGACACAGATACGCAGTATTTT.

CDR3: CASSLEQGLVQPQHF. The CDR3 DNA follows: TGTGCCAGCAGCTTGGAACAGGGGTTAGTCCAGCCCCAGCATTTT. The chain couples TRBV5-6 to TRBJ1-5, with 7 bases that match TRBD1. After removal of 0 bases from V and 7 bases from J, the junction contained 7 bases not matched to a gene. CDR1 and CDR2 (germline): SGHDT, YYEEEE. There are 15 residues in the CDR3. Combining the CDR3 with reference TRBV5-6 and TRBJ1-5 gives the whole variable domain DAGVTQSPTHLIKTRGQQVTLRCSPKSGHDTVSWYQQALGQGPQFIFQYYEEEERQRGNFPDRFSGHQFPNYSSELNVNALLLGDSALYLCASSLEQGLVQPQHFGDGTRLSIL.

The chain has TRBV7-3 and TRBJ2-5; the D is unclear. CDR1 is SGHTA, CDR2 FQGTGA, per germline. V lost 5 bases and J 4 bases, leaving 11 bases between the germline ends. The CDR3 length is 13 residues. Here the CDR3 reads CASSTQRGETQYF. In nucleotides, the CDR3 is TGTGCCAGCAGCACCCAGCGAGGAGAGACCCAGTACTTC.

The J gene is TRBJ2-6, the V gene TRBV10-2; weak D call: TRBD1 (6 bases). The germline gives CDR1 WSHSY, CDR2 SAAADI. The CDR3 spans 15 residues. V shed 6 bases and J shed 2 bases, with 11 bases lying between them. CDR3 DNA: TGCGCCAGCAGGGATAGGACAGCTGGGGCCAACGTCCTGACTTTC. This translates into CASRDRTAGANVLTF.

This clone appeared a single time. The gene calls are TRBV5-1 and TRBJ1-5, with D unclear. With 0 bases removed from V and 2 bases from J, the gap between germline ends came to 15 bases. CDR1 and CDR2 from the germline V gene are SGHRS and YFSETQ. The CDR3 has 17 residues. The CDR3 nucleotides are TGCGCCAGCAGCTTGGGGCCGACTGGGGTTCGCAATCAGCCCCAGCATTTT. It yields the protein CASSLGPTGVRNQPQHF.

V usage is TRBV7-9 and J usage is TRBJ1-6, with TRBD1 identical over 8 bases. CDR1 is SEHNR, CDR2 FQNEAQ, per germline (reference sequence). The length of the CDR3 is 15 residues. V shed 7 bases, J shed 3 bases, and the junction held 5 bases outside the gene matches. CDR3 in DNA: TGTGCCAGCAAAGGTGGGACAGGCTATAATTCACCCCTCCACTTT. Translation gives CASKGGTGYNSPLHF.

This clone was observed a single time. V gene TRBV7-2 combines with J gene TRBJ1-6; D unclear. The germline V gene encodes CDR1 SGHTA and CDR2 FQGNSA. This CDR3 is built from 14 residues. V dropped 3 bases and J dropped 8 bases, with 11 bases sitting between them. CDR3 sequence reads: CASSLGSTHSPLHF. The CDR3 DNA follows: TGTGCCAGCAGCTTGGGGTCGACACATTCACCCCTCCACTTT.

Only a few counts were recorded for this clone. The chain couples TRBV19 to TRBJ2-7; TRBD2 aligns across 13 bases. The germline gives CDR1 LNHDA, CDR2 SQIVND (reference sequence). The CDR3 contains 15 residues. V gave up 4 bases and J gave up 4 bases; unmatched junction bases: 4. CDR3 coding DNA: TGTGCCAGTAGTAGCCGGACTAGCGGGAGTTACGAGCAGTACTTC. Amino acid sequence: CASSSRTSGSYEQYF.

The V gene is TRBV18, the J gene TRBJ2-7; tentative D call: TRBD1 (7 bases). The V gene's germline CDR1 is KGHSH and CDR2 LQKENI. Trimming removed 4 bases from V and 0 bases from J, with 16 bases in between. The CDR3 totals 16 residues. The CDR3 nucleotides read TGTGCCAGCTCACAGGAGGGACAGCTTAGCTCCTACGAGCAGTACTTC. Its translation is CASSQEGQLSSYEQYF.

The chain couples TRBV11-3 to TRBJ1-2; D is unresolved. The CDR3 has 12 residues. V lost 5 bases, J lost 6 bases, and 10 bases lay in between. Germline CDR1 and CDR2: SGHNT and YENEEA. The CDR3, as DNA: TGTGCCAGCAGCCCCGGACGTGATGGCTACACCTTC. As protein: CASSPGRDGYTF.

This chain uses TRBV2 with TRBJ1-1, with D possibly matching TRBD1 (5 bases). V gave up 5 bases and J gave up 3 bases, with 10 bases separating them. This CDR3 is built from 13 residues. CDR1 SNHLY and CDR2 FYNNEI come from the germline V gene. The CDR3 DNA follows: TGTGCCAGCAGTCCAGGGTGGGACACTGAAGCTTTCTTT. It encodes CASSPGWDTEAFF. Full variable domain (outside the CDR3, taken from reference TRBV2 and TRBJ1-1): EPEVTQTPSHQVTQMGQEVILRCVPISNHLYFYWYRQILGQKVEFLVSFYNNEISEKSEIFDDQFSVERPDGSNFTLKIRSTKLEDSAMYFCASSPGWDTEAFFGQGTRLTVV.

This clone appeared a few times. The V call is TRBV27, the J call TRBJ2-7; the D is unclear. The germline gives CDR1 MNHEY, CDR2 SMNVEV (reference sequence). Trimming left V 6 bases short and J 3 bases short, with 9 bases between. This CDR3 has 12 amino acids. The CDR3, as DNA: TGTGCCAGCAGACGAAACGGCTACGAGCAGTACTTC. Protein: CASRRNGYEQYF.

This clone has more than one count but fewer than ten. This chain links TRBV30 with TRBJ1-1, with D perhaps matching TRBD1 (6 bases). The CDR3 runs 12 residues. The germline V and J ends were trimmed by 2 bases and 6 bases, with 10 bases remaining between them. CDR1 and CDR2 from the germline V gene are GTSNPN and SVGIG (reference sequence). The CDR3 DNA reads as TGTGCCTGGAGTCGGGGGGGCTCTGAAGCTTTCTTT. This translates into CAWSRGGSEAFF.

The chain uses TRBV9 and TRBJ2-1, with 7 positions matching TRBD1. Germline-derived CDR1 and CDR2 are SGDLS and YYNGEE. V lost 5 bases to trimming and J lost 8 bases; unmatched junction nucleotides: 4. CDR3 length: 12 residues. The CDR3 DNA sequence: TGTGCCAGCAGTCGACAGGGCTATGAGCAGTTCTTC. This gives the protein CASSRQGYEQFF.